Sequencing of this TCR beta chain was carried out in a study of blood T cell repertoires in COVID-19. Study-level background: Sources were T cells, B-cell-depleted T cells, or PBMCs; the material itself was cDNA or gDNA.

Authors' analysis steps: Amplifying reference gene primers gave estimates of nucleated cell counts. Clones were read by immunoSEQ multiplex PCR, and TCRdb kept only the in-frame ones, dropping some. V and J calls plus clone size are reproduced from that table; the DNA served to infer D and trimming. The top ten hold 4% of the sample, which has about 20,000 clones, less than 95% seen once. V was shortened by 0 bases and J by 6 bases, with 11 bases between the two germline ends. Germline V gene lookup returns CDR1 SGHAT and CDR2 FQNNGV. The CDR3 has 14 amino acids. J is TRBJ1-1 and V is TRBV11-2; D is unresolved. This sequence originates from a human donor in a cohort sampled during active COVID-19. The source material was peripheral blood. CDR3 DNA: TGTGCCAGCAGCTTAGATCGAGGGTCCGCTGAAGCTTTCTTT. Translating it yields CASSLDRGSAEAFF. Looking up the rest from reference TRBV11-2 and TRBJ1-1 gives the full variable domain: EAGVAQSPRYKIIEKRQSVAFWCNPISGHATLYWYQQILGQGPKLLIQFQNNGVVDDSQLPKDRFSAERLKGVDSTLKIQPAKLEDSAVYLCASSLDRGSAEAFFGQGTRLTVV.